Listed below are T cell receptor beta chains from one sample, sequenced in a study of T cells in localized non-small cell lung cancer. Sequencing used immunoSEQ multiplex PCR; TCRdb keeps in-frame clones, though not all of them. Of about 54,000 clones listed, about 80% are singletons. The source material was peripheral blood, sampled before any cancer treatment. Receptor source: a female donor over 55 with stage II squamous cell lung carcinoma. The CDR3 runs from the conserved cysteine through the conserved F or W. Each record gives: J gene, clone size, V gene, D gene, CDR3 protein, CDR3 DNA. A D gene is named only where the DNA matches it firmly. The size entry is marked missing in some rows and otherwise reads once, few, many or a size class.

TRBJ2-7 | NA | TRBV19 | TRBD1 | CASSIGTGRVHEQYF | TGTGCCAGTAGTATCGGGACAGGAAGGGTGCACGAGCAGTACTTC
TRBJ2-3 | NA | TRBV29-1 | TRBD2 | CSVTGGAVDTQYF | TGCAGCGTCACCGGGGGGGCCGTAGATACGCAGTATTTT
TRBJ1-5 | NA | TRBV19 | NA | CASSLYTDSNQPQHF | TGTGCCAGTAGCCTCTATACGGACAGTAATCAGCCCCAGCATTTT
TRBJ2-1 | NA | TRBV10-1 | NA | CASSAGPSYNEQFF | TGCGCCAGCAGTGCCGGGCCTTCCTACAATGAGCAGTTCTTC
TRBJ1-6 | NA | TRBV7-2 | TRBD1 | CASSLLAGGLNSPLHF | TGTGCCAGCAGCTTATTGGCAGGGGGCCTGAATTCACCCCTCCACTTT
TRBJ2-7 | NA | TRBV2 | TRBD1 | CATMDRASYEQYF | TGTGCCACCATGGACAGGGCATCCTACGAGCAGTACTTC
TRBJ2-5 | NA | TRBV6-6 | TRBD1 | CASIPRRDSIQETQYF | TGTGCCAGCATCCCTCGCCGGGACAGTATCCAAGAGACCCAGTACTTC
TRBJ1-3 | NA | TRBV6-6 | NA | CASIQGAKGNTIYF | TGTGCCAGCATTCAGGGTGCAAAAGGAAACACCATATATTTT
TRBJ2-3 | NA | TRBV29-1 | TRBD2 | CSVGAIASGGATDTQYF | TGCAGCGTTGGGGCCATAGCTAGCGGGGGGGCCACAGATACGCAGTATTTT
TRBJ2-5 | NA | TRBV4-3 | TRBD2 | CASSPNSGGRETQYF | TGCGCCAGCAGCCCCAATAGCGGGGGTCGGGAGACCCAGTACTTC
TRBJ1-4 | NA | TRBV6-5 | NA | CASSSKNEKLFF | TGTGCCAGCAGTAGCAAGAATGAAAAACTGTTTTTT
TRBJ2-6 | few | TRBV4-2 | NA | CASSQGSSGANVLTF | TGTGCCAGCAGCCAGGGGAGCTCTGGGGCCAACGTCCTGACTTTC
TRBJ2-1 | NA | TRBV9 | NA | CASSPQDLHNEQFF | TGTGCCAGCAGCCCCCAGGACCTGCATAATGAGCAGTTCTTC
TRBJ2-7 | NA | TRBV6-5 | NA | CASSSDRAGESYEQYF | TGTGCCAGCAGTTCGGATCGGGCAGGAGAATCCTACGAGCAGTACTTC
TRBJ1-5 | NA | TRBV6-6 | NA | CASSGYSNQPQHF | TGTGCCAGCAGCGGCTATAGCAATCAGCCCCAGCATTTT
TRBJ2-1 | once | TRBV19 | TRBD2 | CASRRTSGGQKDNEQFF | TGTGCCAGTAGGAGGACTAGCGGGGGTCAAAAAGACAATGAGCAGTTCTTC
TRBJ2-5 | NA | TRBV4-1 | NA | CASSLAGDGETQYF | TGCGCCAGCAGCCTTGCAGGGGATGGGGAGACCCAGTACTTC
TRBJ1-3 | NA | TRBV5-5 | NA | CASSLQVAGEGNTIYF | TGTGCCAGCAGCCTCCAAGTGGCAGGGGAGGGAAACACCATATATTTT
TRBJ2-7 | NA | TRBV19 | TRBD1 | CASSPDRAAYEQYF | TGTGCCAGTAGTCCGGACAGGGCAGCCTACGAGCAGTACTTC
TRBJ2-7 | NA | TRBV10-3 | NA | CAISDRWDDEQYF | TGTGCCATCAGTGACCGTTGGGACGACGAGCAGTACTTC
TRBJ1-1 | once | TRBV5-1 | NA | CASSLVGAGEAFF | TGCGCCAGCAGCTTGGTGGGGGCAGGTGAAGCTTTCTTT
TRBJ1-1 | once | TRBV12-5 | NA | CASGLYRYEAFF | TGTGCTAGTGGTTTGTACAGGTACGAAGCTTTCTTT
TRBJ2-7 | few | TRBV27 | TRBD1 | CAVGQVFYEQYF | TGTGCCGTCGGACAGGTTTTCTACGAGCAGTACTTC
TRBJ1-5 | NA | TRBV19 | NA | CASSIKHYSNQPQHF | TGTGCCAGTAGTATTAAGCATTATAGCAATCAGCCCCAGCATTTT
TRBJ2-5 | NA | TRBV7-2 | NA | CASSEQETQYF | TGTGCCAGCAGCGAACAAGAGACCCAGTACTTC
TRBJ1-1 | NA | TRBV7-8 | NA | CASSLKAEAFF | TGTGCCAGCAGCTTAAAAGCTGAAGCTTTCTTT
TRBJ1-5 | NA | TRBV7-2 | NA | CASSPWDGYSNQPQHF | TGTGCCAGCAGCCCATGGGACGGATATAGCAATCAGCCCCAGCATTTT
TRBJ2-1 | once | TRBV6-1 | NA | CASSESGGPYNEQFF | TGTGCCAGCAGTGAAAGTGGAGGGCCCTACAATGAGCAGTTCTTC
TRBJ2-2 | NA | TRBV14 | NA | CASSQALWQSGELFF | TGTGCCAGCAGCCAAGCGTTATGGCAATCCGGGGAGCTGTTTTTT
TRBJ1-4 | NA | TRBV5-5 | NA | CASSGQPSNEKLFF | TGTGCCAGCAGCGGGCAACCCAGCAATGAAAAACTGTTTTTT
TRBJ1-5 | NA | TRBV2 | NA | CASSEAGFSNQPQHF | TGTGCCAGCAGTGAAGCGGGCTTTAGCAATCAGCCCCAGCATTTT
TRBJ1-6 | NA | TRBV21-1 | NA | CASTPEGRNNSPLHF | TGTGCCAGCACCCCCGAAGGGCGTAATAATTCACCCCTCCACTTT
TRBJ2-7 | NA | TRBV6-1 | TRBD1 | CASSVRGQVAYEQYF | TGTGCCAGCAGTGTACGCGGACAGGTCGCCTACGAGCAGTACTTC
TRBJ1-1 | NA | TRBV27 | NA | CASRIQVNTEAFF | TGTGCCAGCAGAATACAGGTGAACACTGAAGCTTTCTTT
TRBJ1-1 | NA | TRBV2 | NA | CASTLTDDTEAFF | TGTGCCAGCACCCTTACAGATGACACTGAAGCTTTCTTT
TRBJ1-2 | NA | TRBV6-1 | NA | CASTSDSYGYTF | TGTGCCAGCACTTCAGACAGCTATGGCTACACCTTC
TRBJ1-2 | NA | TRBV6-1 | NA | CASSESQGVGGYTF | TGTGCCAGCAGTGAAAGCCAGGGAGTTGGGGGCTACACCTTC
TRBJ1-2 | NA | TRBV5-1 | NA | CASSLEGSLYGYTF | TGCGCCAGCAGCTTGGAGGGCTCCCTGTATGGCTACACCTTC
TRBJ1-4 | NA | TRBV11-2 | NA | CASSLVTVEAKKLFF | TGTGCCAGCAGCTTAGTAACAGTGGAGGCCAAAAAACTGTTTTTT
TRBJ1-1 | few | TRBV6-1 | NA | CASIETGRWTEAFF | TGTGCCAGCATTGAGACAGGCAGATGGACTGAAGCTTTCTTT
TRBJ2-6 | NA | TRBV9 | NA | CASSVSAISSGANVLTF | TGTGCCAGCAGCGTATCGGCGATAAGCTCTGGGGCCAACGTCCTGACTTTC
TRBJ2-1 | NA | TRBV14 | TRBD2 | CASSESGGHNNEQFF | TGTGCCAGCAGCGAAAGCGGGGGGCACAACAATGAGCAGTTCTTC
TRBJ2-5 | NA | TRBV10-3 | TRBD2 | CAISALAEETQYF | TGTGCCATCAGTGCCCTAGCGGAGGAGACCCAGTACTTC
TRBJ1-4 | NA | TRBV4-1 | TRBD1 | CASSQGTGTGNEKLFF | TGCGCCAGCAGCCAAGGAACCGGGACAGGGAATGAAAAACTGTTTTTT
TRBJ2-1 | NA | TRBV9 | NA | CASSDGGGAADEQFF | TGTGCCAGCAGCGACGGAGGGGGGGCCGCGGATGAGCAGTTCTTC
TRBJ1-5 | NA | TRBV19 | NA | CASRGTGPYSNQPQHF | TGTGCCAGTAGAGGTACAGGTCCGTATAGCAATCAGCCCCAGCATTTT
TRBJ2-5 | NA | TRBV6-5 | TRBD1 | CASRVIDRGGTQYF | TGTGCCAGCAGAGTTATCGACAGGGGGGGGACCCAGTACTTC
TRBJ2-3 | NA | TRBV7-8 | NA | CASSLDGGTDTQYF | TGTGCCAGCAGCTTAGACGGGGGCACAGATACGCAGTATTTT
TRBJ2-7 | NA | TRBV5-1 | NA | CASGKGSYEQYF | TGCGCCAGCGGCAAGGGTTCCTACGAGCAGTACTTC
TRBJ1-4 | NA | TRBV6-5 | TRBD1 | CASSAIQGRIEKLFF | TGTGCCAGCAGTGCAATACAGGGGAGGATTGAAAAACTGTTTTTT
TRBJ2-3 | NA | TRBV18 | NA | CASSLPGVTDTQYF | TGTGCCAGCTCCCTCCCGGGGGTGACAGATACGCAGTATTTT